The clone carrying this T cell receptor (beta chain) was observed once. CDR3 length: 12 amino acids. The V and J ends lost 3 bases and 2 bases respectively, with 3 bases between them. CDR1 and CDR2 (germline): SGHNT, YENEEA. TCRdb's table, derived via immunoSEQ multiplex PCR, lists solely in-frame clones and lacks some. In the table there are around 78,000 clones, roughly 80% of which are singletons. These data originate in a study of OX40 agonist ivuxolimab in advanced cancers. This rearrangement joins TRBV11-3 to TRBJ2-3; D is uncertain. The origin of this receptor is an adult with an advanced solid tumor such as melanoma, head and neck, liver or kidney cancer. The specimen comprised CD4+ or CD8+ T cells sorted from blood, sampled in a trial of the OX40 agonist ivuxolimab. Here the CDR3 DNA reads TGTGCCAGCAGCTTCAACACAGATACGCAGTATTTT. It translates to CASSFNTDTQYF.